One and the same sample provided the 30 T cell receptor beta chains below, sequenced in a study of STAT5B mutations in CD4+ large granular lymphocyte leukemia. Measured with immunoSEQ multiplex PCR; TCRdb has only the in-frame clones, and not every one. The table lists almost 20,000 clones, 65% to 85% of them singletons, with roughly 13% in the top ten. Sequencing used CD4+ T cells from blood buffy coats. The receptors here all came from a human donor in good health.

The chain combines TRBV29-1 with TRBJ1-5; no clear D. Trimming stripped 4 bases from V and 1 base from J, with 8 bases between. Germline lookup yields CDR1 SQVTM and CDR2 ANQGSEA. The CDR3 runs to 13 residues. CDR3: CSVASFSNQPQHF. CDR3 nucleotides: TGCAGCGTTGCCTCCTTCAGCAATCAGCCCCAGCATTTT.

CDR3 bases: TGCAGTGCTCCCCGGGGCCATGGCTACACCTTC. Translated, it gives CSAPRGHGYTF. The genes are TRBV20-1 and TRBJ1-2, with a weak D call TRBD1 (5 bases). CDR3 length equals 11 residues. V lost 5 bases to trimming and J lost 6 bases, with 10 bases between them. Per the germline V gene, CDR1 is DFQATT and CDR2 is SNEGSKA (reference sequence).

This chain connects TRBV9 to TRBJ1-2, with TRBD1 matching 10 bases. The CDR3 consists of 15 residues. Germline CDR1 is SGDLS and CDR2 is YYNGEE. The V and J ends lost 3 bases and 7 bases, in that order; junction bases with no gene match: 9. This CDR3 is CASSGEGQGRTGYTF. CDR3 bases: TGTGCCAGCAGCGGCGAGGGACAGGGGAGAACTGGCTACACCTTC.

V and J are TRBV7-8 and TRBJ2-7; 8 positions agree with TRBD2. Trimming at V came to 3 bases and at J to 7 bases, leaving 2 bases not matched to a gene. CDR1 and CDR2 (germline): SGHVS, FQNEAQ. The CDR3 sequence is 12 residues long. The CDR3 region has the DNA TGTGCCAGCAGCTTGGTAGCGGGGGAGCAGTACTTC. Translating gives CASSLVAGEQYF.

This clone has a single count. The chain has TRBV30 and TRBJ2-7; 7 positions match TRBD1. The CDR3 sequence is 13 residues long. V was pared by 3 bases and J by 2 bases, with 4 bases of the junction left unmatched. CDR1 and CDR2 from the germline V gene are GTSNPN and SVGIG (reference sequence). Here the CDR3 reads CAWRTDRAYEQYF. As DNA, the CDR3 is TGTGCCTGGAGGACAGACAGGGCCTACGAGCAGTACTTC. The full variable domain, its missing parts supplied by reference TRBV30 and TRBJ2-7, is SQTIHQWPATLVQPVGSPLSLECTVEGTSNPNLYWYRQAAGRGLQLLFYSVGIGQISSEVPQNLSASRPQDRQFILSSKKLLLSDSGFYLCAWRTDRAYEQYFGPGTRLTVT.

The chain recombines TRBV30 with TRBJ2-7; unclear D gene. CDR3 length: 14 residues. V lost 8 bases and J 6 bases, leaving 23 bases between the germline ends. Germline lookup yields CDR1 GTSNPN and CDR2 SVGIG (reference sequence). DNA of the CDR3: TGTGCCGGAACTTTTGGACCTCCTTCGGGCGAGCAGTACTTC. It codes for CAGTFGPPSGEQYF.

This chain uses TRBV5-5 with TRBJ1-4; D might be TRBD1 (6 bases). The CDR3 totals 15 residues. The germline gives CDR1 SGHKS, CDR2 YYEKEE (reference sequence). Trimming removed 4 bases from V and 7 bases from J, with 17 bases in between. The CDR3 reads CASSAGGGGVEKLFF. In nucleotides, the CDR3 is TGTGCCAGCAGCGCGGGAGGGGGGGGCGTTGAAAAACTGTTTTTT.

This clone was observed a few times. J is TRBJ2-3 and V is TRBV2; the match to TRBD2 covers 12 bases. CDR3 length equals 15 residues. The V and J ends lost 4 bases and 8 bases, in that order; junction bases with no gene match: 7. Germline V gene sequence: CDR1 SNHLY, CDR2 FYNNEI. This chain's CDR3 is CASSGSSGGGGTQYF. CDR3 DNA: TGTGCCAGCAGTGGGTCTAGCGGGGGGGGCGGTACGCAGTATTTT.

In this sample, this clone turned up a few times. The V and J genes are TRBV28 and TRBJ1-1, with D possibly matching TRBD1 (5 bases). Germline assignment: CDR1 MDHEN and CDR2 SYDVKM. The CDR3 has 12 amino acids. The V end was cut by 6 bases, the J end by 5 bases, with 10 bases between. This CDR3 reads CASRGLETEAFF. DNA for the CDR3: TGTGCCAGCAGGGGGCTAGAGACTGAAGCTTTCTTT.

This clone has just a few counts. The gene calls are TRBV5-6 and TRBJ1-1; no firm D call. Germline CDR1 reads SGHDT; CDR2 reads YYEEEE. This CDR3 comprises 14 residues. V lost 4 bases and J 1 base, leaving 11 bases between the germline ends. CDR3 sequence reads: CASSVPGRNTEAFF. The DNA for the CDR3 is TGTGCCAGCAGCGTACCGGGCAGGAACACTGAAGCTTTCTTT.

The gene calls are TRBV19 and TRBJ2-3; D may correspond to TRBD1 or TRBD2 (6 bases each). The CDR3 spans 14 residues. V gave up 3 bases and J gave up 6 bases, with 13 bases separating them. Germline V gene lookup returns CDR1 LNHDA and CDR2 SQIVND (reference sequence). CDR3 in DNA: TGTGCCAGTAGTATCCAGGGGACTCCCGATACGCAGTATTTT. It yields the protein CASSIQGTPDTQYF.

The V gene is TRBV9, the J gene TRBJ2-1; 7 bases agree with TRBD1. J lost 3 bases, V lost 8 bases, and 8 bases had no gene match. The CDR3 contains 14 residues. Germline assignment: CDR1 SGDLS and CDR2 YYNGEE. CDR3 coding DNA: TGTGCCAGTAACCCCGGGACAGTCTACAATGAGCAGTTCTTC. Its translation: CASNPGTVYNEQFF.

This clone appeared once. The rearrangement joins TRBV11-3 to TRBJ2-5, with 9 bases that match TRBD1. This CDR3 contains 15 residues. Unmatched junction bases numbered 9, after V lost 5 bases and J lost 5 bases. Germline values: CDR1 SGHNT, CDR2 YENEEA. CDR3 loop: CASSPDRGSFETQYF. CDR3 DNA sequence: TGTGCCAGCAGCCCTGACAGGGGGAGTTTCGAGACCCAGTACTTC. Full variable domain (rest looked up from reference TRBV11-3 and TRBJ2-5): EAGVVQSPRYKIIEKKQPVAFWCNPISGHNTLYWYLQNLGQGPELLIRYENEEAVDDSQLPKDRFSAERLKGVDSTLKIQPAELGDSAVYLCASSPDRGSFETQYFGPGTRLLVL.

V gene TRBV25-1 combines with J gene TRBJ2-3, with TRBD1 matching over 7 bases. V was clipped by 2 bases and J by 4 bases; unmatched bases: 3. Germline loops: CDR1 MGHDK, CDR2 SYGVNS. The CDR3 has 14 residues. The chain's CDR3 is CASSEGTVADTQYF. CDR3 coding DNA: TGTGCCAGCAGTGAAGGGACAGTTGCAGATACGCAGTATTTT.

The rearrangement joins TRBV19 to TRBJ1-2; TRBD1 aligns across 8 bases. Germline V gene lookup returns CDR1 LNHDA and CDR2 SQIVND (reference sequence). The CDR3 runs to 14 residues. CDR3 nucleotide sequence: TGTGCAGCTAGGGGGACAGGACGTTCATATGGCTACACCTTC. Translating gives CAARGTGRSYGYTF.

The V call is TRBV19, the J call TRBJ1-1, with a weak D call TRBD1 (5 bases). Germline V gene sequence: CDR1 LNHDA, CDR2 SQIVND (reference sequence). The CDR3 loop spans 14 amino acids. Trimming left V 3 bases short and J 5 bases short, with 13 bases between. The CDR3 sequence is CASSIGGKGTEAFF. Written as DNA, the CDR3 is TGTGCCAGTAGTATCGGGGGGAAGGGGACTGAAGCTTTCTTT.

The CDR3 sequence is CASSPWGQELHGYTF. The CDR3 nucleotides are TGTGCCAGCAGCCCTTGGGGACAGGAGTTGCATGGCTACACCTTC. This chain connects TRBV14 to TRBJ1-2; TRBD1 aligns across 8 bases. The CDR3 has 15 amino acids. The ends lost 4 bases at V and 6 bases at J; junction bases unmatched: 10. Germline lookup yields CDR1 SGHDN and CDR2 FVKESK.

The gene calls are TRBV5-6 and TRBJ1-4, with D unclear. In germline, CDR1 is SGHDT, CDR2 YYEEEE. V lost 0 bases and J lost 8, with 8 bases in between. CDR3 length equals 13 residues. The CDR3: CASSLGVLEKLFF. The CDR3 DNA sequence: TGTGCCAGCAGCTTGGGGGTCCTAGAAAAACTGTTTTTT.

V is TRBV18 and J is TRBJ2-5; D may be TRBD1 (6 bases). This CDR3 is built from 15 residues. Between the trimmed V and J ends, which lost 6 bases and 1 base, there was a span of 15 bases. Per the germline V gene, CDR1 is KGHSH and CDR2 is LQKENI. The CDR3 sequence: CASSPNEGGQETQYF. The CDR3 coding sequence is TGTGCCAGCTCGCCTAATGAAGGGGGCCAAGAGACCCAGTACTTC.

The chain links TRBV18 to TRBJ2-7; perhaps TRBD1 as D (6 bases). CDR1 is KGHSH and CDR2 is LQKENI in the germline V gene. The ends were cut back, 5 bases at V and 2 bases at J, with 13 bases in the middle. The CDR3 consists of 14 residues. The CDR3 nucleotides read TGTGCCAGCTCAACTAATCAGGGGACCTACGAGCAGTACTTC. This codes for CASSTNQGTYEQYF. Drawing the rest from reference TRBV18 and TRBJ2-7, the complete variable domain is NAGVMQNPRHLVRRRGQEARLRCSPMKGHSHVYWYRQLPEEGLKFMVYLQKENIIDESGMPKERFSAEFPKEGPSILRIQQVVRGDSAAYFCASSTNQGTYEQYFGPGTRLTVT.

This chain uses TRBV6-5 with TRBJ1-2; possibly TRBD1 for D (6 bases). This CDR3 has 14 residues. Per the germline V gene, CDR1 is MNHEY and CDR2 is SVGAGI. V shed 2 bases and J shed 4 bases, with 11 bases lying between them. This CDR3 reads CASSYAGQPYGYTF. The CDR3 region has the DNA TGTGCCAGCAGTTACGCCGGACAGCCCTATGGCTACACCTTC.

CDR3: CASSPRRTGGPGNTIYF. CDR3 bases: TGTGCCAGCAGCCCACGGCGCACAGGGGGGCCTGGAAACACCATATATTTT. The rearrangement joins TRBV7-6 to TRBJ1-3, with 8 nucleotides matching TRBD1. V dropped 5 bases and J dropped 2; count of bases not matched to a gene: 11. This CDR3 has 17 amino acids. Germline loops: CDR1 SGHVS, CDR2 FNYEAQ. Supplemented by reference TRBV7-6 and TRBJ1-3, the full variable domain reads GAGVSQSPRYKVTKRGQDVALRCDPISGHVSLYWYRQALGQGPEFLTYFNYEAQQDKSGLPNDRFSAERPEGSISTLTIQRTEQRDSAMYRCASSPRRTGGPGNTIYFGEGSWLTVV.

J is TRBJ1-1 and V is TRBV7-8; a weak D match, TRBD1 (5 bases). V lost 6 bases and J lost 0, with 11 bases in between. The CDR3 is made up of 14 amino acids. CDR1 is SGHVS, CDR2 FQNEAQ, per germline. This CDR3 reads CASRLGGVNTEAFF. The CDR3 DNA reads TGTGCCAGCAGATTGGGGGGTGTGAACACTGAAGCTTTCTTT. Looking up the rest from reference TRBV7-8 and TRBJ1-1 gives the full variable domain: GAGVSQSPRYKVAKRGQDVALRCDPISGHVSLFWYQQALGQGPEFLTYFQNEAQLDKSGLPSDRFFAERPEGSVSTLKIQRTQQEDSAVYLCASRLGGVNTEAFFGQGTRLTVV.

V usage is TRBV30 and J usage is TRBJ2-6, with D hard to call. Germline values: CDR1 GTSNPN, CDR2 SVGIG (reference sequence). The V and J ends lost 2 bases and 0 bases respectively, with 8 bases between them. The CDR3 has 15 amino acids. CDR3 sequence: CAWSWAFSGANVLTF. The CDR3 DNA sequence: TGTGCCTGGAGTTGGGCCTTCTCTGGGGCCAACGTCCTGACTTTC.

The V and J genes are TRBV5-1 and TRBJ1-3; no clear D gene. Germline CDR1 and CDR2: SGHRS and YFSETQ. V lost 2 bases, J lost 4 bases, and 10 bases lay in between. CDR3 length equals 14 residues. The chain's CDR3 is CASSLDGRGNTIYF. CDR3 in DNA: TGCGCCAGCAGCTTAGATGGACGGGGAAACACCATATATTTT.

The chain is built from TRBV27 and TRBJ2-5, with 7 bases aligning to TRBD2. Trimming at V came to 0 bases and at J to 4 bases, leaving 2 bases not matched to a gene. Germline CDR1 and CDR2: MNHEY and SMNVEV (reference sequence). The CDR3 spans 14 residues. DNA of the CDR3: TGTGCCAGCAGTTTATCTCGCGGGAGAGAGACCCAGTACTTC. Amino acids: CASSLSRGRETQYF.

The chain uses TRBV6-1 and TRBJ2-7; the match to TRBD1 covers 10 bases. The germline V gene has CDR1 MNHNS and CDR2 SASEGT. This CDR3 spans 14 amino acids. J was trimmed by 3 bases and V by 1 base; bases with no gene match: 0. CDR3 bases: TGTGCCAGCAGTGAAGGGACAGGGGGCTACGAGCAGTACTTC. Protein: CASSEGTGGYEQYF.

The rearrangement uses TRBV29-1 and TRBJ1-2, with a weak D call TRBD1 (6 bases). This CDR3 has 11 residues. CDR1 SQVTM and CDR2 ANQGSEA come from the germline V gene. Trimming pared 4 bases from V and 6 bases from J, leaving 9 bases between. CDR3 in DNA: TGCAGCGTTGCAGGGGTAAATGGCTACACCTTC. This encodes CSVAGVNGYTF. The full variable domain, with the rest looked up from reference TRBV29-1 and TRBJ1-2, is SAVISQKPSRDICQRGTSLTIQCQVDSQVTMMFWYRQQPGQSLTLIATANQGSEATYESGFVIDKFPISRPNLTFSTLTVSNMSPEDSSIYLCSVAGVNGYTFGSGTRLTVV.

The V and J genes are TRBV7-9 and TRBJ2-5; D not certain. V was shortened by 5 bases and J by 5 bases, with 15 bases between the two germline ends. This CDR3 comprises 14 residues. In germline, CDR1 is SEHNR, CDR2 FQNEAQ (reference sequence). CDR3 region: CASSNLPQSETQYF. Here the CDR3 DNA reads TGTGCCAGCAGCAACCTACCCCAGTCGGAGACCCAGTACTTC.

Only a few counts were recorded for this clone. The chain joins TRBV6-6 to TRBJ1-5, with unresolved D. Trimming shortened V by 1 base and J by 0 bases, and 1 base separated the two germline ends. The CDR3 consists of 13 residues. CDR1 and CDR2 from the germline V gene are MNHNY and SVGAGI (reference sequence). As DNA, the CDR3 is TGTGCCAGCAGTTACTATAGCAATCAGCCCCAGCATTTT. Translated: CASSYYSNQPQHF.